What follows are 17 T cell receptor beta chains derived from one specimen sequenced in a study of shared clonotypes between healthy human individuals. Assay: immunoSEQ multiplex PCR; the TCRdb copy retains only in-frame clones and omits some. The sample carries about 2.4 million clones, approximately 93% recorded once. Source material: naive CD4+ T cells from PBMCs. Indicated subset: CD45RA+ positively selected. The receptors come from a man younger than 35 in good health. Some clones in this sample may be carry-over from other donors' samples.

The rearrangement uses TRBV28 and TRBJ1-5, with D possibly TRBD1 on 6 matching bases. In germline, CDR1 is MDHEN, CDR2 SYDVKM. Trimming pared 4 bases from V and 6 bases from J, leaving 16 bases between. This CDR3 region has 15 residues. The CDR3 reads CASSSDRGAPQPQHF. The CDR3 nucleotides are TGTGCCAGCAGTTCGGACCGGGGGGCTCCTCAGCCCCAGCATTTT.

This clone has only one observation. The chain has TRBV27 and TRBJ1-5; D gene uncertain. The CDR3 has 17 residues. Germline-derived CDR1 and CDR2 are MNHEY and SMNVEV (reference sequence). V was cut by 5 bases and J by 0 bases, with 17 bases left in between. The chain's CDR3 is CASSPNLLTYSNQPQHF. DNA for the CDR3: TGTGCCAGCAGTCCCAATCTATTGACCTATAGCAATCAGCCCCAGCATTTT.

About this clone itself: In the same sample, other DNA sequences code for this CDR3. The V and J genes are TRBV28 and TRBJ1-2; 7 positions match TRBD1. The CDR3 is 11 residues long. V shed 8 bases, J shed 4 bases, and the junction held 1 base outside the gene matches. Germline V CDR1 and CDR2: MDHEN, SYDVKM. CDR3: CASGTAYGYTF. The CDR3 region has the DNA TGTGCCAGCGGGACAGCCTATGGCTACACCTTC.

This chain links TRBV4-1 with TRBJ2-1; 7 bases are a match to TRBD1. The CDR3 consists of 17 residues. Germline CDR1 is MGHRA and CDR2 is YSYEKL. V shed 1 base and J 4 bases; nucleotides not matched to a gene: 10. The CDR3 sequence is CASSQVPSPRGYNEQFF. The CDR3 nucleotides are TGCGCCAGCAGCCAAGTTCCGAGCCCCAGGGGGTACAATGAGCAGTTCTTC.

The chain uses TRBV2 and TRBJ2-7, with TRBD1 identical over 9 bases. The CDR3 has 15 amino acids. CDR1 and CDR2 (germline): SNHLY, FYNNEI. Trimming at V came to 6 bases and at J to 1 base, leaving 7 bases not matched to a gene. CDR3 nucleotide sequence: TGTGCCAGCAGCCTCATGGGGACAGGGTCCTACGAGCAGTACTTC. It encodes CASSLMGTGSYEQYF.

The V gene is TRBV2, the J gene TRBJ2-2; the match to TRBD2 covers 7 bases. The CDR3 runs 14 residues. Germline values: CDR1 SNHLY, CDR2 FYNNEI. With V trimmed by 7 bases and J by 1 base, 3 bases remained unmatched. The CDR3 region has the DNA TGTGCCAGCAAGCGGGAAAGGAACACCGGGGAGCTGTTTTTT. This translates into CASKRERNTGELFF.

V and J are TRBV5-8 and TRBJ2-6; tentatively, D is TRBD2 (5 bases). Germline CDR1 and CDR2: SGHTS and YDEGEE. This CDR3 contains 17 residues. V shed 0 bases and J shed 3 bases, with 13 bases lying between them. Here the CDR3 DNA reads TGTGCCAGCAGCTTGGCCCGGGGAATCGGTGGGGCCAACGTCCTGACTTTC. It encodes CASSLARGIGGANVLTF.

In regard to this clone: In the same sample, other DNA sequences code for this CDR3. The rearrangement joins TRBV28 to TRBJ2-5; D gene ambiguous. The J call may be mistaken, given a closer DNA end match to TRBJ2-7. The CDR3 has 12 residues. Germline assignment: CDR1 MDHEN and CDR2 SYDVKM. In nucleotides, the CDR3 is TGTGCCAGCAGTTTACAAGGCTACGAGCAGTACTTC. Amino acids: CASSLQGYEQYF.

There are a few counts of this clone. This chain joins TRBV28 and TRBJ1-1, with unresolved D. CDR3 length: 12 amino acids. Germline V gives CDR1 MDHEN, CDR2 SYDVKM. Trimming pared 7 bases from V and 4 bases from J, leaving 10 bases between. Written as DNA, the CDR3 is TGTGCCAGCATTTCAGGAATCACTGAAGCTTTCTTT. Its translation is CASISGITEAFF.

V gene TRBV6-6 combines with J gene TRBJ2-7; TRBD2 agrees at 8 bases. Germline trimming cut 8 bases from V and 2 bases from J; bases unmatched to any gene: 8. The CDR3 covers 14 residues. The germline gives CDR1 MNHNY, CDR2 SVGAGI (reference sequence). The chain's CDR3 is CASGGAGGAYEQYF. DNA for the CDR3: TGTGCCAGCGGGGGGGCGGGAGGCGCCTACGAGCAGTACTTC.

The chain combines TRBV25-1 with TRBJ2-3, with 8 bases lining up with TRBD2. The V gene's germline CDR1 is MGHDK and CDR2 SYGVNS. V dropped 2 bases and J dropped 6; count of bases not matched to a gene: 7. The CDR3 has 15 amino acids. The CDR3 region has the DNA TGTGCCAGCAGTGAAGAGGGACTAGGAGGGGATACGCAGTATTTT. Translating gives CASSEEGLGGDTQYF.

The V call is TRBV28, the J call TRBJ1-5, with TRBD1 matching 12 bases. The CDR3 runs 19 residues. The ends lost 5 bases at V and 1 base at J; junction bases unmatched: 12. CDR1 is MDHEN, CDR2 SYDVKM, per germline. CDR3 DNA sequence: TGTGCCAGCAGTCCCGGGACAGGGGGCAGTGGGTCAAGCAATCAGCCCCAGCATTTT. It is translated as CASSPGTGGSGSSNQPQHF.

The chain combines TRBV27 with TRBJ2-3; TRBD2 aligns across 8 bases. The CDR3 sequence is 16 residues long. CDR1 and CDR2 (germline): MNHEY, SMNVEV (reference sequence). The ends lost 5 bases at V and 0 bases at J; junction bases unmatched: 7. The CDR3 here is CASSDYIAGSTDTQYF. The CDR3 DNA is TGTGCCAGCAGTGACTATATAGCGGGAAGCACAGATACGCAGTATTTT.

The gene calls are TRBV5-1 and TRBJ2-7, with TRBD2 matching over 10 bases. The CDR3 consists of 15 residues. V lost 4 bases to trimming and J lost 4 bases; unmatched junction nucleotides: 8. CDR1 is SGHRS and CDR2 is YFSETQ in the germline V gene. The CDR3, as DNA: TGCGCCAGCAGCCAGAATTTAGCGGGGGGATACGAGCAGTACTTC. Residues: CASSQNLAGGYEQYF.

On this clone: This sample includes further DNA sequences coding for the same CDR3. J is TRBJ1-5 and V is TRBV5-4; D ambiguous. The length of the CDR3 is 13 residues. The germline V gene has CDR1 SGHNT and CDR2 YYREEE (reference sequence). Trimming removed 0 bases from V and 6 bases from J, with 7 bases in between. The CDR3 protein is CASSLAGGQPQHF. For the CDR3, the DNA is TGTGCCAGCAGCTTGGCGGGTGGTCAGCCCCAGCATTTT. Drawing the rest from reference TRBV5-4 and TRBJ1-5, the complete variable domain is ETGVTQSPTHLIKTRGQQVTLRCSSQSGHNTVSWYQQALGQGPQFIFQYYREEENGRGNFPPRFSGLQFPNYSSELNVNALELDDSALYLCASSLAGGQPQHFGDGTRLSIL.

Only one count was recorded for this clone. The genes are TRBV25-1 and TRBJ1-1; tentative D call: TRBD1 (6 bases). Germline V gene lookup returns CDR1 MGHDK and CDR2 SYGVNS. V lost 5 bases, J lost 1 base, and 14 bases lay in between. The length of the CDR3 is 15 residues. CDR3 bases: TGTGCCAGCAGTTGGGGGGGGACAACGAACACTGAAGCTTTCTTT. Translated, it gives CASSWGGTTNTEAFF. Together with reference TRBV25-1 and TRBJ1-1, the CDR3 gives the full variable domain: EADIYQTPRYLVIGTGKKITLECSQTMGHDKMYWYQQDPGMELHLIHYSYGVNSTEKGDLSSESTVSRIRTEHFPLTLESARPSHTSQYLCASSWGGTTNTEAFFGQGTRLTVV.

V gene TRBV27 combines with J gene TRBJ1-4; 7 bases line up with TRBD1. V shed 9 bases, J shed 7 bases, and the junction held 26 bases outside the gene matches. Germline assignment: CDR1 MNHEY and CDR2 SMNVEV (reference sequence). The CDR3 is 19 amino acids. CDR3 amino acids: CASRRFGSAVLPGGEKLFF. In nucleotides, the CDR3 is TGTGCCAGTCGGCGATTTGGGTCGGCGGTGCTCCCAGGGGGTGAAAAACTGTTTTTT.